The rows below give T cell receptor beta chains drawn from one sample of a study of blood T cell repertoires in COVID-19. Profiling relied on immunoSEQ multiplex PCR, and the TCRdb table lists in-frame clones only, not all of them. The top ten hold 4% to 5.5% of the sample, which has roughly 250,000 clones, about 86% seen once. The sequenced material came from peripheral blood. These receptors originate from a man aged 50 to 59 with active or convalescent COVID-19. The CDR3 runs from the conserved cysteine through the conserved F or W. A D gene is named only where the DNA matches it firmly. Not all rows give a size; the values are once, few, many and, for expanded clones, a class.

V: TRBV15
J: TRBJ1-5
size: NA
D: NA
DNA: TGTGCCACCAGCAGAGTCCTTAATCAGCCCCAGCATTTT
CDR3: CATSRVLNQPQHF

V: TRBV3-1/TRBV3-2
J: TRBJ2-1
size: NA
D: NA
DNA: TGTGCCAGCAGCCAAGACCTTATCTCCTACAATGAGCAGTTCTTC
CDR3: CASSQDLISYNEQFF

V: TRBV6-1
J: TRBJ2-1
size: few
D: TRBD2
DNA: TGTGCCAGCAGTGAAGCAGATAGCGGGCTTGACAATGAGCAGTTCTTC
CDR3: CASSEADSGLDNEQFF

V: TRBV7-9
J: TRBJ1-1
size: NA
D: TRBD1
DNA: TGTGCCAGCAGCTTGGACAGGGGGCAGAAAAGAACTGAAGCTTTCTTT
CDR3: CASSLDRGQKRTEAFF

V: TRBV4-2
J: TRBJ1-5
size: once
D: NA
DNA: TGTGCCAGCAGCCAAGGGCACGATAGCAATCAGCCCCAGCATTTT
CDR3: CASSQGHDSNQPQHF

V: TRBV4-1
J: TRBJ1-2
size: once
D: NA
DNA: TGCGCCAGCAGCCAGAGTGGGAGTCCCGCTAACTATGGCTACACCTTC
CDR3: CASSQSGSPANYGYTF

V: TRBV30
J: TRBJ1-4
size: NA
D: NA
DNA: TGTGCCTGGAGTGTACTCGAAGGGGCTAATGAAAAACTGTTTTTT
CDR3: CAWSVLEGANEKLFF

V: TRBV9
J: TRBJ2-3
size: NA
D: NA
DNA: TGTGCCAGCAGCGTAGTCGACTCAGGGCCGCAGTATTTT
CDR3: CASSVVDSGPQYF

V: TRBV30
J: TRBJ1-2
size: NA
D: TRBD1
DNA: TGTGCCTGGAGTGTACAGGGGTCGGATGGCTACACCTTC
CDR3: CAWSVQGSDGYTF

V: TRBV5-1
J: TRBJ2-5
size: NA
D: NA
DNA: TGCGCCAGCAGCTTGGGGGGAGAAGAGACCCAGTACTTC
CDR3: CASSLGGEETQYF

V: TRBV15
J: TRBJ2-1
size: NA
D: NA
DNA: TGTGCCACCAGCAGAGATCAAGGAGAAGAGCAGTTCTTC
CDR3: CATSRDQGEEQFF

V: TRBV9
J: TRBJ1-3
size: NA
D: NA
DNA: TGTGCCAGCAGCGTAGATCTGATGCGGGGGGGCGCTGCCGGAAACACCATATATTTT
CDR3: CASSVDLMRGGAAGNTIYF

V: TRBV6-5
J: TRBJ1-6
size: NA
D: NA
DNA: TGTGCCAGCAGGGAGAGCTCCTATAATTCACCCCTCCACTTT
CDR3: CASRESSYNSPLHF

V: TRBV6-2/TRBV6-3
J: TRBJ2-5
size: once
D: TRBD2
DNA: TGTGCCAGCAGTTACATCCAGCGGGGAGGGGAGACCCAGTACTTC
CDR3: CASSYIQRGGETQYF

V: TRBV19
J: TRBJ2-1
size: once
D: TRBD2
DNA: TGTGCCAGTAGTATAGCCTCCGGGACTAGCGGGGGCAATGAGCAGTTCTTC
CDR3: CASSIASGTSGGNEQFF

V: TRBV4-2
J: TRBJ2-7
size: NA
D: TRBD1
DNA: TGTGCCAGCAGCCAAGATCTGAGGGGGCCCCTCTCCTACGAGCAGTACTTC
CDR3: CASSQDLRGPLSYEQYF

V: TRBV6-6
J: TRBJ2-1
size: NA
D: TRBD1
DNA: TGTGCCAGCGCAGGGGGGACAGGGGGCAGGAATGAGCAGTTCTTC
CDR3: CASAGGTGGRNEQFF

V: TRBV11-2
J: TRBJ1-6
size: NA
D: TRBD1
DNA: TGTGCCAGCAGCTCCCGGACAGGGTTGGCTTCACCCCTCCACTTT
CDR3: CASSSRTGLASPLHF

V: TRBV19
J: TRBJ2-3
size: NA
D: NA
DNA: TGTGCCAGTAGTAATTTTGGGGGGGAAGGCCTAACAGGGACGCAGTATTTT
CDR3: CASSNFGGEGLTGTQYF

V: TRBV20-1
J: TRBJ2-7
size: NA
D: NA
DNA: TGCAGTGCTAGTTGGCAACCCTACGAGCAGTACTTC
CDR3: CSASWQPYEQYF

V: TRBV30
J: TRBJ1-5
size: NA
D: NA
DNA: TGTGCCTGGAGTGCGTCGGGGGATCAGCCCCAGCATTTT
CDR3: CAWSASGDQPQHF

V: TRBV2
J: TRBJ1-2
size: NA
D: NA
DNA: TGTGCCAGCAGTGAGAGGACTACAAGCTCCTATGGCTACACCTTC
CDR3: CASSERTTSSYGYTF

V: TRBV13
J: TRBJ1-4
size: NA
D: NA
DNA: TGTGCCAGCAGCTTCAGAGGACAGCCCACAACTAATGAAAAACTGTTTTTT
CDR3: CASSFRGQPTTNEKLFF

V: TRBV18
J: TRBJ2-3
size: NA
D: NA
DNA: TGTGCCAGCTCACCAACGGTACAACAGGGAGTCGGCACAGATACGCAGTATTTT
CDR3: CASSPTVQQGVGTDTQYF

V: TRBV5-1
J: TRBJ2-3
size: NA
D: NA
DNA: TGCGCCAGCAGCTTGGAGGGGGCGCGGGGGCAGTATTTT
CDR3: CASSLEGARGQYF

V: TRBV4-1
J: TRBJ2-3
size: NA
D: TRBD1
DNA: TGCGCCAGCAGCTTTCCGACAGGGGAGGCTAATACGCAGTATTTT
CDR3: CASSFPTGEANTQYF

V: TRBV19
J: TRBJ2-7
size: few
D: TRBD1
DNA: TGTGCCAGTAGAGGAGGGGGACAGGGGAAGCGATACGAGCAGTACTTC
CDR3: CASRGGGQGKRYEQYF